These T cell receptor beta chains were read from a single sample in a study of cytomegalovirus exposure and HLA in healthy donors. Repertoires were generated with immunoSEQ multiplex PCR, while TCRdb's copy carries only in-frame clones and drops some. This repertoire shows 150,000 to 250,000 clones, roughly 82% found once; its top ten account for around 15%. The sequenced sample was PBMCs. All receptors come from a woman in her thirties in good health and CMV-seropositive. Both conserved end residues are part of each CDR3. The D gene is left open where the match is weak. Clone size is given for some rows only: seen once, a few or many times, or a class if the clone is expanded.

V	D	size	J	DNA	CDR3
TRBV4-2	TRBD2	NA	TRBJ2-1	TGTGCCAGCAGCCAGACTAGCGGGAGCTCCTACAATGAGCAGTTCTTC	CASSQTSGSSYNEQFF
TRBV6-6	TRBD1	NA	TRBJ2-7	TGTGCCAGCAGTAACGACAGGGGCGAGCAGTACTTC	CASSNDRGEQYF
TRBV27	NA	NA	TRBJ1-2	TGTGCCAGCAGTCCAACGACGGGCTATGGCTACACCTTC	CASSPTTGYGYTF
TRBV5-6	NA	NA	TRBJ2-5	TGTGCCAGCAGCTGGAGGGACAGCCAAGAGACCCAGTACTTC	CASSWRDSQETQYF
TRBV27	TRBD1	once	TRBJ1-2	TGTGCCAGCAGTTTAAGACAGGGGGTAGGGGGCTACACCTTC	CASSLRQGVGGYTF
TRBV5-4	TRBD1	NA	TRBJ2-2	TGTGCCAGCAGCCCGACAGGGGCGCTAAACACCGGGGAGCTGTTTTTT	CASSPTGALNTGELFF
TRBV28	NA	NA	TRBJ1-5	TGTGCTTCATGGGGGGACTTTAGCAATCAGCCCCAGCATTTT	CASWGDFSNQPQHF
TRBV7-9	TRBD1	NA	TRBJ2-7	TGTGCCAGCAGCTCGAGGGACAGGGGAGTCTACGAGCAGTACTTC	CASSSRDRGVYEQYF
TRBV29-1	TRBD1	few	TRBJ2-6	TGCAGCGTTGCCCCCACAGGGGGTCCTTTTGGGGCCAACGTCCTGACTTTC	CSVAPTGGPFGANVLTF
TRBV2	NA	NA	TRBJ2-5	TGTGCCAGCACCCGGCTAGGTCTAGAGACCCAGTACTTC	CASTRLGLETQYF
TRBV7-6	TRBD1	NA	TRBJ1-1	TGTGCCAGCAGCTCCACCCCCCCCGGGACAGCAAACACTGAAGCTTTCTTT	CASSSTPPGTANTEAFF
TRBV2	TRBD1	NA	TRBJ1-3	TGTGCCAGCAGTGAGACAGGGGGCCTCTCTGGAAACACCATATATTTT	CASSETGGLSGNTIYF
TRBV28	TRBD1	NA	TRBJ2-6	TGTGCCAGCACCCCCCCGGGACAGGCCATCTCTGGGGCCAACGTCCTGACTTTC	CASTPPGQAISGANVLTF
TRBV2	NA	NA	TRBJ1-3	TGTGCCAGCAGTCCCGCCGGACTGATCTCTGGAAACACCATATATTTT	CASSPAGLISGNTIYF
TRBV7-8	NA	NA	TRBJ2-5	TGTGCCAGCAGCTTAGAGGTAGCGCGATACCAAGAGACCCAGTACTTC	CASSLEVARYQETQYF
TRBV5-1	TRBD2	NA	TRBJ2-7	TGCGCCAGCAGCGTCGGACTAGCGGGAGTATCAAGACCATTGGAGCAGTACTTC	CASSVGLAGVSRPLEQYF